Below, 18 T cell receptor beta chains from the same sample are listed, as sequenced in a study of response to subunit inactivated influenza vaccine. Each CDR3 protein is one row after TCRdb ran MiXCR on the RT-PCR reads. The sample carries 700,000 to 800,000 distinct CDR3 sequences, 18% recorded once. The material sequenced was PBMCs from blood, taken 5 to 6 days after vaccination. These receptors were taken from a man in his fifties or sixties who received an inactivated influenza vaccine.

The chain has TRBV27 and TRBJ2-7; 7 bases align to TRBD2. Unmatched junction bases numbered 7, after V lost 5 bases and J lost 6 bases. Germline CDR1 is MNHEY and CDR2 is SMNVEV (reference sequence). The CDR3 has 13 residues. The CDR3 region has the DNA TGTGCCAGCAGTCTGGGGAGGGAGTCCGAGCAGTACTTC. The encoded protein is CASSLGRESEQYF.

This rearrangement joins TRBV6-2 or TRBV6-3 to TRBJ2-2; 10 bases align to TRBD2. The CDR3 is 20 amino acids. V was clipped by 2 bases and J by 5 bases; unmatched bases: 17. The germline V gene encodes CDR1 MNHEY and CDR2 SVGEGT. Here the CDR3 reads CASSYQYTSGKGGRTGELFF. The CDR3 region has the DNA TGTGCCAGCAGTTACCAATATACTAGCGGGAAAGGAGGTCGGACCGGGGAGCTGTTTTTT.

The CDR3: CASSQAFNEQYF. CDR3 nucleotide sequence: TGTGCCAGCAGCCAGGCGTTCAACGAGCAGTACTTC. The chain joins TRBV14 to TRBJ2-7; no definite D call. The CDR3 extends over 12 amino acids. V dropped 3 bases and J dropped 5 bases, with 8 bases sitting between them. Germline V gene sequence: CDR1 SGHDN, CDR2 FVKESK. Combining the CDR3 with reference TRBV14 and TRBJ2-7 gives the whole variable domain EAGVTQFPSHSVIEKGQTVTLRCDPISGHDNLYWYRRVMGKEIKFLLHFVKESKQDESGMPNNRFLAERTGGTYSTLKVQPAELEDSGVYFCASSQAFNEQYFGPGTRLTVT.

The chain carries TRBV28 and TRBJ2-7, with a possible D match to TRBD1 (6 bases). Trimming pared 5 bases from V and 5 bases from J, leaving 13 bases between. Germline V gives CDR1 MDHEN, CDR2 SYDVKM. The CDR3 extends over 13 amino acids. The CDR3 bases are TGTGCCAGCAGTACACAGGGAGTCCACGAGCAGTACTTC. Residues: CASSTQGVHEQYF.

This clonotype occurred a few times. The rearrangement links TRBV7-9 to TRBJ1-3; D not resolved. Trimming shortened V by 2 bases and J by 0 bases, and 11 bases separated the two germline ends. The germline CDR1 and CDR2 sequences are SEHNR and FQNEAQ (reference sequence). The CDR3 extends over 16 amino acids. CDR3: CASSLFGGNSGNTIYF. The CDR3 DNA reads TGTGCCAGCAGCTTATTTGGCGGTAACTCTGGAAACACCATATATTTT. The full variable domain, completed using reference TRBV7-9 and TRBJ1-3, is DTGVSQNPRHKITKRGQNVTFRCDPISEHNRLYWYRQTLGQGPEFLTYFQNEAQLEKSRLLSDRFSAERPKGSFSTLEIQRTEQGDSAMYLCASSLFGGNSGNTIYFGEGSWLTVV.

The genes are TRBV11-2 and TRBJ2-2; D is undetermined. The CDR3 runs to 15 residues. Germline lookup yields CDR1 SGHAT and CDR2 FQNNGV. The V and J ends lost 5 bases and 0 bases respectively, with 10 bases between them. This chain's CDR3 is CASSPTRANTGELFF. CDR3 in DNA: TGTGCCAGCAGCCCAACGCGCGCGAACACCGGGGAGCTGTTTTTT.

The chain links TRBV19 to TRBJ1-1; the D gene is possibly TRBD1 (6 bases). The CDR3 has 12 residues. V was shortened by 7 bases and J by 3 bases, with 9 bases between the two germline ends. Germline CDR1 is LNHDA and CDR2 is SQIVND (reference sequence). CDR3 nucleotides: TGTGCCAGTACCGGGGGCTACACTGAAGCTTTCTTT. Translating gives CASTGGYTEAFF.

This clonotype was seen a handful of times. The rearrangement joins TRBV7-2 to TRBJ2-3; 9 nucleotides agree with TRBD2. V lost 4 bases, J lost 2 bases, and 4 bases stayed unmatched. The CDR3 is 15 residues long. CDR1 and CDR2 from the germline V gene are SGHTA and FQGNSA. The CDR3 protein is CASSSWTSDTDTQYF. The CDR3 coding sequence is TGTGCCAGCAGCTCCTGGACTAGCGACACAGATACGCAGTATTTT.

This clonotype has more than one count but fewer than ten. V is TRBV6-1 and J is TRBJ1-5; no clear D. The CDR3 spans 15 residues. The V gene lost 4 bases and the J gene lost 3 bases, with 13 bases spanning the gap. Germline V gene data show CDR1 as MNHNS and CDR2 as SASEGT. The CDR3 bases are TGTGCCAGCAGTGCGGGCAGCCCGTCCAATCAGCCCCAGCATTTT. Translation: CASSAGSPSNQPQHF.

This chain connects TRBV5-1 to TRBJ2-7; TRBD2 matches 7 bases. Germline V gene sequence: CDR1 SGHRS, CDR2 YFSETQ. J was trimmed by 4 bases and V by 2 bases; bases with no gene match: 9. The CDR3 runs to 15 residues. The DNA for the CDR3 is TGCGCCAGCAGCTTAGCTAGCGGAACCGGTTACGAGCAGTACTTC. This codes for CASSLASGTGYEQYF.

The chain has TRBV15 and TRBJ2-5; 7 positions agree with TRBD2. The CDR3 covers 16 residues. The germline V gene has CDR1 LNHNV and CDR2 YYDKDF (reference sequence). Trimming removed 0 bases from V and 2 bases from J; junction bases left unmatched: 6. CDR3 sequence reads: CATSREGRGKQETQYF. In nucleotides, the CDR3 is TGTGCCACCAGCAGAGAGGGGAGGGGTAAACAAGAGACCCAGTACTTC. Looking up the rest from reference TRBV15 and TRBJ2-5 gives the full variable domain: DAMVIQNPRYQVTQFGKPVTLSCSQTLNHNVMYWYQQKSSQAPKLLFHYYDKDFNNEADTPDNFQSRRPNTSFCFLDIRSPGLGDTAMYLCATSREGRGKQETQYFGPGTRLLVL.

This clonotype has more than one count but fewer than ten. The chain uses TRBV7-2 and TRBJ2-7; TRBD1 agrees at 8 bases. Germline lookup yields CDR1 SGHTA and CDR2 FQGNSA. V shed 9 bases and J 4 bases; nucleotides not matched to a gene: 17. The CDR3 loop spans 16 amino acids. The CDR3 reads CASNGAQGQGFYEQYF. The CDR3 nucleotides are TGTGCCAGTAACGGAGCGCAAGGACAGGGTTTTTACGAGCAGTACTTC.

In this sample, this clonotype turned up a few times. The chain has TRBV5-1 and TRBJ2-3; 7 bases match TRBD1. The junction had 3 bases not matched to a gene; V was cut back by 1 base and J by 1 base. The CDR3 length is 15 residues. From germline, CDR1 is SGHRS and CDR2 YFSETQ. The CDR3 DNA sequence: TGCGCCAGCAGCTTGACAGGGGCCCGCACAGATACGCAGTATTTT. Its translation is CASSLTGARTDTQYF.

Ten or more counts support this clonotype. V and J are TRBV12-3 or TRBV12-4 and TRBJ2-7, with 9 bases that match TRBD1. The ends lost 1 base at V and 0 bases at J; junction bases unmatched: 25. The CDR3 is 23 amino acids. The CDR3 is CASSLGRRMFGTGPPRSSYEQYF. Here the CDR3 DNA reads TGTGCCAGCAGTTTAGGCCGACGAATGTTTGGGACAGGGCCACCAAGGAGCTCCTACGAGCAGTACTTC.

This rearrangement joins TRBV20-1 to TRBJ1-6; 10 positions agree with TRBD1. The CDR3 consists of 15 residues. With V trimmed by 5 bases and J by 7 bases, 8 bases remained unmatched. Looked up from germline, CDR1 is DFQATT and CDR2 is SNEGSKA (reference sequence). The CDR3 protein is CSALQPGQGNSPLHF. For the CDR3, the DNA is TGCAGTGCTCTACAACCGGGACAGGGGAATTCACCCCTCCACTTT.

This clonotype was detected only a few times. DNA for the CDR3: TGTGCCAGCAGTTACGGGACTAGCGGGAGGGCCTACTTC. It translates to CASSYGTSGRAYF. The chain couples TRBV6-5 to TRBJ2-7; 16 bases are a match to TRBD2. J gave up 13 bases and V 2 bases, and 2 bases lay outside the gene matches. CDR3 size: 13 residues. CDR1 is MNHEY and CDR2 is SVGAGI in the germline V gene.

Of note for this clonotype: Given the absence of the conserved phenylalanine or tryptophan at the CDR3 end, a read error is likely. The DNA is omitted, as the CDR3 cannot be located on it reliably, and the CDR3 follows TCRdb's listing. The gene calls are TRBV6-9 and TRBJ1-3; the D call of TRBD1 is as the table states it, not checked on the DNA. Germline values: CDR1 MNHGY, CDR2 SVAAGI. The CDR3 length equals 14 residues, ends included. CDR3 protein: CASTLPGFRESSVL.

This clonotype showed up many times. The chain links TRBV12-3 or TRBV12-4 to TRBJ2-7; a weak D match, TRBD1 (6 bases). V was clipped by 5 bases and J by 5 bases, with 13 bases between them. The length of the CDR3 is 13 residues. DNA of the CDR3: TGTGCCAGCAGTCCGTACAGGGTCCACGAGCAGTACTTC. Translated, it gives CASSPYRVHEQYF.